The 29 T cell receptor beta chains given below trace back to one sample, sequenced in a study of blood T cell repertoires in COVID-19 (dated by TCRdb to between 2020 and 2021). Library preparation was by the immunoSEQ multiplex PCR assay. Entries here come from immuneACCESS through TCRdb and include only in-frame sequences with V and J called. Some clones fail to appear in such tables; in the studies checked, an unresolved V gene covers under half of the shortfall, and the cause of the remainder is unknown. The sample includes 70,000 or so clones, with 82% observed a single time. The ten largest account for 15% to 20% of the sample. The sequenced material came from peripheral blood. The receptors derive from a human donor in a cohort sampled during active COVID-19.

CDR3 DNA sequence: TGTGCCAGCACCTATGGGGGGGGGACAGATACGCAGTATTTT. It codes for CASTYGGGTDTQYF. V gene TRBV6-5 combines with J gene TRBJ2-3; 7 bases match TRBD2. V was clipped by 7 bases and J by 3 bases; unmatched bases: 7. Germline V lookup: CDR1 MNHEY, CDR2 SVGAGI. This CDR3 comprises 14 residues.

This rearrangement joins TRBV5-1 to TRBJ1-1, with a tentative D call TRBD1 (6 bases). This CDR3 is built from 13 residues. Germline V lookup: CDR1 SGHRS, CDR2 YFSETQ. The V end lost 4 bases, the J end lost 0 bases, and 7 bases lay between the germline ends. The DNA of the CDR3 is TGCGCCAGCAGCGGACAGATGAACACTGAAGCTTTCTTT. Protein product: CASSGQMNTEAFF.

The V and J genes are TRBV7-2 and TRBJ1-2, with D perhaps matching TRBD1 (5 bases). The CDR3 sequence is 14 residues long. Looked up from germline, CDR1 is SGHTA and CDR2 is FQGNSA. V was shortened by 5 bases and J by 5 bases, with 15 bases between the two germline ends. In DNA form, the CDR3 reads TGTGCCAGCAGCCCACAGTTTGCAGGGTATGGCTACACCTTC. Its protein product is CASSPQFAGYGYTF.

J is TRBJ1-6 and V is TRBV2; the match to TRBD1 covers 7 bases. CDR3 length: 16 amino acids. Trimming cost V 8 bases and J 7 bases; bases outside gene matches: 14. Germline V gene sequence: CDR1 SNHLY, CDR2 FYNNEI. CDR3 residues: CASLIVRDSGNSPLHF. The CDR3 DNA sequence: TGTGCCAGCCTGATAGTCCGGGACAGCGGAAATTCACCCCTCCACTTT.

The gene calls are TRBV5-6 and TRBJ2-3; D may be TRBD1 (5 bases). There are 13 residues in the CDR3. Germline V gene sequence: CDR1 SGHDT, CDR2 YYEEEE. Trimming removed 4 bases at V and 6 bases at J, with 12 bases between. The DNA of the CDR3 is TGTGCCAGCAGCCTCCCAGCAGGGGATACGCAGTATTTT. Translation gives CASSLPAGDTQYF. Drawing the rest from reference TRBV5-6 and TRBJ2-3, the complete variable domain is DAGVTQSPTHLIKTRGQQVTLRCSPKSGHDTVSWYQQALGQGPQFIFQYYEEEERQRGNFPDRFSGHQFPNYSSELNVNALLLGDSALYLCASSLPAGDTQYFGPGTRLTVL.

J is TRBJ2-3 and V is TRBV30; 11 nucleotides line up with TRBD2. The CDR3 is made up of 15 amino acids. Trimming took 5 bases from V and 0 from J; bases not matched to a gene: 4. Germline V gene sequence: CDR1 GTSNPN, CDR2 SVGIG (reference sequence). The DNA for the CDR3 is TGTGCCTGGCAGGGACTAGCGGACAGCACAGATACGCAGTATTTT. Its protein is CAWQGLADSTDTQYF.

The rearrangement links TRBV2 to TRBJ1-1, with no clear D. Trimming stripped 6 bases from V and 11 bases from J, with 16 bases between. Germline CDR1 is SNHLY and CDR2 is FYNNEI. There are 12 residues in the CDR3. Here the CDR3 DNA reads TGTGCCAGCAGCTACCTTGAGGGTGAGGCTTTCTTT. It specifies CASSYLEGEAFF. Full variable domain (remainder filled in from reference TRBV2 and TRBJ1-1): EPEVTQTPSHQVTQMGQEVILRCVPISNHLYFYWYRQILGQKVEFLVSFYNNEISEKSEIFDDQFSVERPDGSNFTLKIRSTKLEDSAMYFCASSYLEGEAFFGQGTRLTVV.

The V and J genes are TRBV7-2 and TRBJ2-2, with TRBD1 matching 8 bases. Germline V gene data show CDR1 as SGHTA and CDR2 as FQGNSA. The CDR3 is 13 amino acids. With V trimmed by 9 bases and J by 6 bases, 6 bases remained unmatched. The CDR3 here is CASTQGGPGELFF. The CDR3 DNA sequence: TGTGCCAGTACACAGGGGGGACCCGGGGAGCTGTTTTTT.

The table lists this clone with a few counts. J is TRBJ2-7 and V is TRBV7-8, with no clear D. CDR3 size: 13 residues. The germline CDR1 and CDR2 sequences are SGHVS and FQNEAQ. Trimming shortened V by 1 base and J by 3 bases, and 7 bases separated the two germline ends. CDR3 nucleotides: TGTGCCAGCAGCTTAGGGCAGATCTACGAGCAGTACTTC. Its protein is CASSLGQIYEQYF.

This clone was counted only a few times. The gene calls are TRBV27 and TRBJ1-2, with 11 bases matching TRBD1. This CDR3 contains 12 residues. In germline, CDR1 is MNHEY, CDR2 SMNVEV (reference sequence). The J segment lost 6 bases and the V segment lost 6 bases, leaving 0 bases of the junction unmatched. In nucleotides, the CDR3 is TGTGCCAGCAGGGGACAGGGGGATGGCTACACCTTC. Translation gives CASRGQGDGYTF.

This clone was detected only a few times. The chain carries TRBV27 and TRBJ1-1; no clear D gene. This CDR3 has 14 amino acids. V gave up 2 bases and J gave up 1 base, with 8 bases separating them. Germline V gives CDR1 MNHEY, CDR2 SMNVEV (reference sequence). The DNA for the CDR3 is TGTGCCAGCAGTTTAAGAGTATGGAACACTGAAGCTTTCTTT. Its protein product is CASSLRVWNTEAFF.

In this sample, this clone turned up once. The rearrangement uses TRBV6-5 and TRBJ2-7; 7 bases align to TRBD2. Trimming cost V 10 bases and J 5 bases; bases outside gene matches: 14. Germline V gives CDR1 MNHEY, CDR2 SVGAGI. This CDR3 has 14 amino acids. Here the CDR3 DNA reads TGTGCCACTGTATCCCCGGGGGGTTCGAACGAGCAGTACTTC. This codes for CATVSPGGSNEQYF.

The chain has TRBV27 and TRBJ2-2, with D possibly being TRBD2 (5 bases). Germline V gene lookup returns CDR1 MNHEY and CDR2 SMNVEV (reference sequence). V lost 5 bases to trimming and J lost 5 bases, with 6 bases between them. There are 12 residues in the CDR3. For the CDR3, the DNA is TGTGCCAGCAGTAGAGGGACCGGGGAGCTGTTTTTT. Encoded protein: CASSRGTGELFF.

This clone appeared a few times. CDR3 in amino acids: CATTIRGPGTGELFF. The CDR3 DNA sequence: TGTGCCACAACCATCAGGGGGCCCGGCACCGGGGAGCTGTTTTTT. The J gene is TRBJ2-2, the V gene TRBV18; 8 bases line up with TRBD1. There are 15 residues in the CDR3. The trim removed 10 bases at V and 4 bases at J, leaving 11 bases unmatched. Per germline, CDR1 KGHSH and CDR2 LQKENI.

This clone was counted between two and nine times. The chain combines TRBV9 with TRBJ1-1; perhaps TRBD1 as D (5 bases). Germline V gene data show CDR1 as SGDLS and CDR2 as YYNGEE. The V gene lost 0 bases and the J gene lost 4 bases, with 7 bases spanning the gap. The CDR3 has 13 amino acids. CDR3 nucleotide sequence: TGTGCCAGCAGCGTAGAAGGGGTCACTGAAGCTTTCTTT. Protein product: CASSVEGVTEAFF.

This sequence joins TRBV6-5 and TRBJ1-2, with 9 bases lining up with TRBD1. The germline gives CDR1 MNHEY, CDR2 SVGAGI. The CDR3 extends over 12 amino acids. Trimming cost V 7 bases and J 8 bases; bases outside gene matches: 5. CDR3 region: CASTRDRVGYTF. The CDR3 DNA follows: TGTGCCAGCACCCGGGACAGGGTAGGCTACACCTTC.

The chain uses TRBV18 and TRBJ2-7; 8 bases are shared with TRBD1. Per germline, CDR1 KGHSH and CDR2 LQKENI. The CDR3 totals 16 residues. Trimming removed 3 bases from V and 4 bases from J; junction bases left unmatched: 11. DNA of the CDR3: TGTGCCAGCTCACCGCGCTCTGGACAGGGTCTGTACGAGCAGTACTTC. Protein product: CASSPRSGQGLYEQYF.

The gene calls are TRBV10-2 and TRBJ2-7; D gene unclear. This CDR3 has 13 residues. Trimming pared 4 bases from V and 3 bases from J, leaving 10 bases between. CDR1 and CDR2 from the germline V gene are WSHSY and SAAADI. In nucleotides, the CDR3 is TGCGCCAGCAGTGTTCTACTAAGCTACGAGCAGTACTTC. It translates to CASSVLLSYEQYF.

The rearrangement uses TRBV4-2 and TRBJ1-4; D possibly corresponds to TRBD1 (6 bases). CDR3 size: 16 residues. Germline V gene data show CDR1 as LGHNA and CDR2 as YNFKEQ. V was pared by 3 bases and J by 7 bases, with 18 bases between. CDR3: CASSHRPEETGEKLFF. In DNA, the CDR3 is TGTGCCAGCAGCCACCGACCTGAGGAGACAGGTGAAAAACTGTTTTTT.

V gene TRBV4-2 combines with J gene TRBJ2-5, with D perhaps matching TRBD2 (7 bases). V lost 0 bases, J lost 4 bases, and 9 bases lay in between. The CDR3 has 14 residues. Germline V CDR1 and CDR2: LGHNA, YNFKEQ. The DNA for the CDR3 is TGTGCCAGCAGCCAAGAAGGGGGGGTAGAGACCCAGTACTTC. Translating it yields CASSQEGGVETQYF.

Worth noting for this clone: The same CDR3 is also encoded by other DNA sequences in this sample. The CDR3 is CASSSGYEQYF. The DNA for the CDR3 is TGTGCCAGCAGTTCAGGCTACGAGCAGTACTTC. The chain has TRBV12-3 or TRBV12-4 and TRBJ2-7; no firm D call. V lost 4 bases to trimming and J lost 3 bases, with 4 bases between them. The CDR3 loop spans 11 amino acids.

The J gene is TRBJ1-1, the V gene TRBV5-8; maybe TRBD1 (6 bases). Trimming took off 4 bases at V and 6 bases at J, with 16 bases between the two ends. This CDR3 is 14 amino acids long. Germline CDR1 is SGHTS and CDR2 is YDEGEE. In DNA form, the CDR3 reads TGTGCCAGCAGCGCCCGGGACAAGGTATCTGAAGCTTTCTTT. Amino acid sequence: CASSARDKVSEAFF. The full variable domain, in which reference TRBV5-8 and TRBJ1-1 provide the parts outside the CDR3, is EAGVTQSPTHLIKTRGQQATLRCSPISGHTSVYWYQQALGLGLQFLLWYDEGEERNRGNFPPRFSGRQFPNYSSELNVNALELEDSALYLCASSARDKVSEAFFGQGTRLTVV.

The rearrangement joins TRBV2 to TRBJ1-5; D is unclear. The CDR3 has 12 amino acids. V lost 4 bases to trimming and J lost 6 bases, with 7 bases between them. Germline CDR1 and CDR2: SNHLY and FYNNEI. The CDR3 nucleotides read TGTGCCAGCAGTGGGGAGGCTCAGCCCCAGCATTTT. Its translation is CASSGEAQPQHF.

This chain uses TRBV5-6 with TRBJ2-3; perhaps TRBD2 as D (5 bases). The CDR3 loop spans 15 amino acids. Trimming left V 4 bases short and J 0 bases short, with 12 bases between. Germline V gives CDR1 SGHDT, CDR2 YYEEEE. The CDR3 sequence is CASSHSPGSTDTQYF. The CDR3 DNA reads TGTGCCAGCAGCCATTCACCGGGAAGCACAGATACGCAGTATTTT.

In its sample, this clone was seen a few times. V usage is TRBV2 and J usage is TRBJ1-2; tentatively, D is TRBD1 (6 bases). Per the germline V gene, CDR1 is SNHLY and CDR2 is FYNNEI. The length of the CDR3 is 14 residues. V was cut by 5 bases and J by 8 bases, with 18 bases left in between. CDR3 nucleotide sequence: TGTGCCAGCAGTACGGACAGTGCCCCATGGGGCTACACCTTC. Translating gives CASSTDSAPWGYTF. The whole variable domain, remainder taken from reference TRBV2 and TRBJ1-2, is EPEVTQTPSHQVTQMGQEVILRCVPISNHLYFYWYRQILGQKVEFLVSFYNNEISEKSEIFDDQFSVERPDGSNFTLKIRSTKLEDSAMYFCASSTDSAPWGYTFGSGTRLTVV.

For the CDR3, the DNA is TGTGCCTGGAGACCCAAGGACAGGGGGGATTCACCCCTCCACTTT. Its translation is CAWRPKDRGDSPLHF. V gene TRBV30 combines with J gene TRBJ1-6; 10 positions match TRBD1. The CDR3 extends over 15 amino acids. The germline V gene encodes CDR1 GTSNPN and CDR2 SVGIG (reference sequence). The V segment lost 3 bases and the J segment 8 bases; nucleotides outside the gene matches: 7.

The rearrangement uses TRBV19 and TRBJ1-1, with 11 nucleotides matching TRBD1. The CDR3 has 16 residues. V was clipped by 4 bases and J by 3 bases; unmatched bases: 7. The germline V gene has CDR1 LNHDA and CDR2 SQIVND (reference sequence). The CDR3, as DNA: TGTGCCAGTAGTACCGGACAGGGGGCAGGCGACACTGAAGCTTTCTTT. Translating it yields CASSTGQGAGDTEAFF.

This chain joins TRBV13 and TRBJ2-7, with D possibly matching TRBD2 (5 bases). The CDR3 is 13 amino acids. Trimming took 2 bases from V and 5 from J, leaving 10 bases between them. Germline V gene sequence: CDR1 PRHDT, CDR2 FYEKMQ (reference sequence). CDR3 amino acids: CASSLRGSHEQYF. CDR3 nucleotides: TGTGCCAGCAGCTTACGAGGGAGCCACGAGCAGTACTTC.

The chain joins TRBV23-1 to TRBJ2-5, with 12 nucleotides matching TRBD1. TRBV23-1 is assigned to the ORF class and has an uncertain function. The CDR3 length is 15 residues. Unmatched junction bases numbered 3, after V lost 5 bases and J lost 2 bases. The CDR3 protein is CASSRDRGLQETQYF. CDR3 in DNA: TGCGCCAGCAGTAGGGACAGGGGGCTTCAAGAGACCCAGTACTTC.